This is a list of T cell receptor beta chains from one sample in a study of T cell responses to AZD1222 COVID-19 vaccine. Using immunoSEQ multiplex PCR, the repertoire was profiled, and TCRdb retains in-frame clones only, with some absent. The sample contains around 140,000 clones, roughly nine tenths of which appear only once. This sample comprised peripheral blood, obtained 28 days after the second AZD1222 dose. The receptors come from an adult who received the AZD1222 COVID-19 vaccine. CDR3s include the opening cysteine and the closing phenylalanine or tryptophan. D genes are given only for firm matches. Expanded clones are given a class, and other clones once, few, many or no size at all.

j_gene | d_gene | abundance | v_gene | CDR3nt | CDR3aa
TRBJ2-1 | TRBD2 | - | TRBV11-2 | TGTGCCAGCAGTCGTCGGGGAAGCGGGGGTTTAAGCTCCTACAATGAGCAGTTCTTC | CASSRRGSGGLSSYNEQFF
TRBJ1-5 | TRBD1 | - | TRBV28 | TGTGCCAGCAGCCCTTCCCAGGGGGAGGGTCAGCCCCAGCATTTT | CASSPSQGEGQPQHF
TRBJ1-3 | - | once | TRBV7-2 | TGTGCCAGCAGCTTAGAATTGGCGGGCGTTGGAAACACCATATATTTT | CASSLELAGVGNTIYF
TRBJ2-7 | - | - | TRBV11-3 | TGTGCCAGCAGCTTAGGGGGAACCTACGAGCAGTACTTC | CASSLGGTYEQYF
TRBJ1-4 | - | - | TRBV9 | TGTGCCAGCAGCGTAGTAGGGGCGTCTAATGAAAAACTGTTTTTT | CASSVVGASNEKLFF
TRBJ1-6 | - | - | TRBV2 | TGTGCCAGCACGGTAACAGGTTCGACCCTCCACTTT | CASTVTGSTLHF
TRBJ2-7 | TRBD2 | - | TRBV6-2/TRBV6-3 | TGTGCCAGCAGTTACTCAGTAGCGGGGCCCTACGAGCAGTACTTC | CASSYSVAGPYEQYF
TRBJ1-6 | TRBD1 | once | TRBV5-4 | TGTGCCAGCAGCTTAGGACAGGGGGCAAGAAATTCACCCCTCCACTTT | CASSLGQGARNSPLHF
TRBJ2-3 | - | - | TRBV11-2 | TGTGCCAGCAGCTTAGCGGCAGGGGTATACACAGATACGCAGTATTTT | CASSLAAGVYTDTQYF
TRBJ1-2 | - | - | TRBV28 | TGTGCCAGCAGTTCGCGATATGGCTACACCTTC | CASSSRYGYTF
TRBJ1-4 | - | - | TRBV30 | TGTGCCTGGGAAGTCTTGAGAGGTGAAAAACTGTTTTTT | CAWEVLRGEKLFF
TRBJ1-4 | - | - | TRBV28 | TGTGCCAGCAGTTTGGACGGTGGGCATGAAAAACTGTTTTTT | CASSLDGGHEKLFF
TRBJ2-2 | TRBD2 | - | TRBV5-1 | TGCGCCAGCAGCTTACTTAGCGGGAGGGCTACCGGGGAGCTGTTTTTT | CASSLLSGRATGELFF
TRBJ2-7 | TRBD1 | - | TRBV7-2 | TGTGCCAGCAGCTTCGCCGGGACAGGAGCCTACGAGCAGTACTTC | CASSFAGTGAYEQYF
TRBJ1-2 | - | - | TRBV6-5 | TGTGCCAGCAGACGGAGACAGTCTTCTGGCTACACCTTC | CASRRRQSSGYTF
TRBJ2-3 | - | - | TRBV30 | TGTGCCTGGAGTGAGGCGGGACTCACAGATACGCAGTATTTT | CAWSEAGLTDTQYF
TRBJ1-5 | - | - | TRBV5-1 | TGCGCCAGCAGCTTGGGTAGTAGCAATCAGCCCCAGCATTTT | CASSLGSSNQPQHF
TRBJ2-3 | TRBD1 | - | TRBV7-9 | TGTGCCAGCAGCCACGGGACAGAAGGGAATACGCAGTATTTT | CASSHGTEGNTQYF
TRBJ1-5 | - | few | TRBV29-1 | TGCAGCGTCCGGTGGGGAGGGAGCAATCAGCCCCAGCATTTT | CSVRWGGSNQPQHF
TRBJ2-4 | - | - | TRBV6-6 | TGTGCCAGCAGGGGGCAAGGGGATAGCAAAAACATTCAGTACTTC | CASRGQGDSKNIQYF
TRBJ2-2 | TRBD2 | - | TRBV20-1 | TGCAGTGCTAGTGCCCCTAGCGGGAGGGGTCTCGGGGAGCTGTTTTTT | CSASAPSGRGLGELFF
TRBJ1-2 | - | - | TRBV12-3/TRBV12-4 | TGTGCCAGCAGTTTAGGACAGAGTGGCTACACCTTC | CASSLGQSGYTF
TRBJ2-3 | TRBD2 | - | TRBV4-1 | TGCGCCAGCAGCCAAGGGCTAGCGGGAGCCGGAGATACGCAGTATTTT | CASSQGLAGAGDTQYF
TRBJ2-5 | TRBD2 | - | TRBV6-5 | TGTGCCAGCAGCCAGGGACTAGCGCGCGAGACCCAGTACTTC | CASSQGLARETQYF
TRBJ2-7 | TRBD2 | - | TRBV28 | TGTGCCAGCGAGTTAAAAGCGGGAGGTAGCTACGAGCAGTACTTC | CASELKAGGSYEQYF
TRBJ1-1 | - | few | TRBV19 | TGTGCCAGTAGTCTGAGGGGACGTACTGAAGCTTTCTTT | CASSLRGRTEAFF
TRBJ1-1 | - | - | TRBV5-1 | TGCGCCAGCAGCTTGGGATTGCGAGGGGACCAGACTGAAGCTTTCTTT | CASSLGLRGDQTEAFF
TRBJ2-5 | TRBD2 | - | TRBV7-2 | TGTGCCAGCAGCTTAGTCGGTAGCGGGAGAAGGGAGACCCAGTACTTC | CASSLVGSGRRETQYF
TRBJ2-7 | TRBD2 | - | TRBV5-1 | TGCGCCAGCAGCTTGGTTAGAGGGGTTGCGGGCGGGAGCTCCTACGAGCAGTACTTC | CASSLVRGVAGGSSYEQYF
TRBJ1-2 | - | - | TRBV7-2 | TGTGCCAGCAGCTTAGCGAACAGTAGGAGTGGCTACACCTTC | CASSLANSRSGYTF
TRBJ1-1 | - | - | TRBV2 | TGTGCCAGCAACGGGTGGAACACTGAAGCTTTCTTT | CASNGWNTEAFF
TRBJ1-1 | TRBD1 | - | TRBV18 | TGTGCCAGCTCACCGCTAGGACAGGGGGCGAACACTGAAGCTTTCTTT | CASSPLGQGANTEAFF
TRBJ2-1 | TRBD2 | - | TRBV27 | TGTGCCAGCAGTTTAACTAGCGGGGGGAGCTACAATGAGCAGTTCTTC | CASSLTSGGSYNEQFF
TRBJ1-2 | TRBD1 | - | TRBV19 | TGTGCCAGTAGACTGGACAGGGATCCTATCAATGGCTACACCTTC | CASRLDRDPINGYTF
TRBJ1-5 | - | once | TRBV5-8 | TGTGCCAGCAGCCCCGCCCGAAATCAGCCCCAGCATTTT | CASSPARNQPQHF
TRBJ2-2 | - | - | TRBV9 | TGTGCCAGCAGCGGGACCTGGGGCAACACCGGGGAGCTGTTTTTT | CASSGTWGNTGELFF
TRBJ2-7 | - | - | TRBV10-2 | TGCGCCAGTAGAGCGGGCCCCTCCTACGAGCAGTACTTC | CASRAGPSYEQYF
TRBJ1-2 | - | - | TRBV27 | TGTGCCAGTCGGAGCGGCAGGGACTATGGCTACACCTTC | CASRSGRDYGYTF
TRBJ2-5 | - | - | TRBV12-3/TRBV12-4 | TGTGCCAGCGAGAACAGTGGGCAAGAGACCCAGTACTTC | CASENSGQETQYF
TRBJ2-6 | - | - | TRBV29-1 | TGCAGCGTCAAAAAACAGGGCTCTGGGGCCAACGTCCTGACTTTC | CSVKKQGSGANVLTF
TRBJ2-7 | TRBD2 | - | TRBV30 | TGTGCCTGGAGTGTCCCGGGGGGACTAGCGGGATACGAGCAGTACTTC | CAWSVPGGLAGYEQYF
TRBJ2-7 | - | once | TRBV28 | TGTGCCAGCAGGACCTCAGGGTACGAGCAGTACTTC | CASRTSGYEQYF
TRBJ2-2 | TRBD1 | - | TRBV6-5 | TGTGCCAGCAACCCGACAGGGCTAACAAGAGGGGAGCTGTTTTTT | CASNPTGLTRGELFF
TRBJ2-1 | - | - | TRBV24-1 | TGTGCCACCAGTGATTCGGAGCCTGAGCAGTTCTTC | CATSDSEPEQFF